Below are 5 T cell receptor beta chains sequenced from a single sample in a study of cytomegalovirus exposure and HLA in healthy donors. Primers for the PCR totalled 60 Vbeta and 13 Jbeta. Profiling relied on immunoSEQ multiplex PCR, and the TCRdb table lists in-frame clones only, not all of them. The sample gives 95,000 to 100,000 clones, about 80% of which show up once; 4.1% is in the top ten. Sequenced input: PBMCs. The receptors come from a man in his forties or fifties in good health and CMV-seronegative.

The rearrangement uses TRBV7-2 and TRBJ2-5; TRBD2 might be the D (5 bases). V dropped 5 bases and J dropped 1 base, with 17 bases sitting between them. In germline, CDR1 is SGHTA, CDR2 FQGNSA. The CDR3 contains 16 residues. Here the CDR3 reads CASSPGGSRGQETQYF. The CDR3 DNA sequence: TGTGCCAGCAGCCCCGGTGGATCCCGGGGCCAAGAGACCCAGTACTTC.

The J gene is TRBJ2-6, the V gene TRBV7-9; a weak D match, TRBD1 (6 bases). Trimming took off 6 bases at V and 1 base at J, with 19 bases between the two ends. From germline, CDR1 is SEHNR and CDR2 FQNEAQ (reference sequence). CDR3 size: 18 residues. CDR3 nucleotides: TGTGCCAGCAGTTCCGCCAGGGGTCGCTCATCTGGGGCCAACGTCCTGACTTTC. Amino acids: CASSSARGRSSGANVLTF. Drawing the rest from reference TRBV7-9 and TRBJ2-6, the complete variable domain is DTGVSQNPRHKITKRGQNVTFRCDPISEHNRLYWYRQTLGQGPEFLTYFQNEAQLEKSRLLSDRFSAERPKGSFSTLEIQRTEQGDSAMYLCASSSARGRSSGANVLTFGAGSRLTVL.

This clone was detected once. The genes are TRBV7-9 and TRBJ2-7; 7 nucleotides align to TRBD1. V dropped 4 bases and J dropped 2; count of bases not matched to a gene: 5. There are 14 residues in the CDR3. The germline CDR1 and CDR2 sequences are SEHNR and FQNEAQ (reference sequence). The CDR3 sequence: CASSSRDRAYEQYV. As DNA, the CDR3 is TGTGCCAGCAGCTCTCGGGACAGAGCCTACGAGCAGTACGTC.

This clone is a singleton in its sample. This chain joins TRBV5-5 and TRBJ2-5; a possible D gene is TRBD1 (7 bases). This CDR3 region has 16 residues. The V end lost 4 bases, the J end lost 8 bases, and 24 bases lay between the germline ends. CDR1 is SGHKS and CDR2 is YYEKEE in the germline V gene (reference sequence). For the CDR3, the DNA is TGTGCCAGCAGCCCGGGGGACAGCTATCAAATGTACACCCAGTACTTC. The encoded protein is CASSPGDSYQMYTQYF. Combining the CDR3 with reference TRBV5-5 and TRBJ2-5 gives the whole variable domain DAGVTQSPTHLIKTRGQQVTLRCSPISGHKSVSWYQQVLGQGPQFIFQYYEKEERGRGNFPDRFSARQFPNYSSELNVNALLLGDSALYLCASSPGDSYQMYTQYFGPGTRLLVL.

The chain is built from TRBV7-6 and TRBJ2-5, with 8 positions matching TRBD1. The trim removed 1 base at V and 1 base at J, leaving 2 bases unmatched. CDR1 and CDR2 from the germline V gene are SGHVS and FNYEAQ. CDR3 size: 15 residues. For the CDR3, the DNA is TGTGCCAGCAGCTTAGGGACAGGGACCCAAGAGACCCAGTACTTC. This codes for CASSLGTGTQETQYF.